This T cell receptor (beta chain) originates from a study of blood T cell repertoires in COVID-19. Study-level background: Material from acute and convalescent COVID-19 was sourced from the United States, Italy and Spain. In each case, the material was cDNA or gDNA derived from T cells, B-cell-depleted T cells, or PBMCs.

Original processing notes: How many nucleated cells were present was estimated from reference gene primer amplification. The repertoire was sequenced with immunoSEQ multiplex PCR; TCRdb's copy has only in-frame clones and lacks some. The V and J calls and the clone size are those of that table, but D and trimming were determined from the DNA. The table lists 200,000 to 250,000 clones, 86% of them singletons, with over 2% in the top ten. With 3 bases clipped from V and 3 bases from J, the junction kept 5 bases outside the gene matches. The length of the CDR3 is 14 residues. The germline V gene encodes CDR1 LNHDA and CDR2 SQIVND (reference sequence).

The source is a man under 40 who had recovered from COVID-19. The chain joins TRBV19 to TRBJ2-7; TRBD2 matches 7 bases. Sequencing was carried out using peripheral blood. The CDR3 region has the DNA TGTGCCAGTAGTATCATGGCTAGCGGCTACGAGCAGTACTTC. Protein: CASSIMASGYEQYF.